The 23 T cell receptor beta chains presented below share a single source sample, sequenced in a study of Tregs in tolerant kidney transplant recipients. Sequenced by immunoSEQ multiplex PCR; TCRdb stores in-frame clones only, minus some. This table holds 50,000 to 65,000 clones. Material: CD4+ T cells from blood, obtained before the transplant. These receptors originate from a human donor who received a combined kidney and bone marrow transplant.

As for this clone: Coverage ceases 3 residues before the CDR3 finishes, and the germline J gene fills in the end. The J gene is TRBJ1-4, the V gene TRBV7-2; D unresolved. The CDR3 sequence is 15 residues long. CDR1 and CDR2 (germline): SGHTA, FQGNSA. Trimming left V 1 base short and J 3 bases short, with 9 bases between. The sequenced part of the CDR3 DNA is TGTGCCAGCAGCTTAGGCGACACTTCTAATGAAAAA. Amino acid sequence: CASSLGDTSNEK. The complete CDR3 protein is CASSLGDTSNEKLFF.

CDR3 DNA, as far as it was read: TGCAGTGCTAGCGCCGGGTCAGCGAACACTGAA. Residues: CSASAGSANTE. The whole CDR3 sequence is CSASAGSANTEAFF. This chain links TRBV20-1 with TRBJ1-1, with D unclear. The CDR3 end lies 3 residues beyond the end of the read and is filled in from the germline J gene. The CDR3 spans 14 residues. CDR1 and CDR2 from the germline V gene are DFQATT and SNEGSKA (reference sequence). V shed 3 bases and J shed 1 base, with 12 bases lying between them.

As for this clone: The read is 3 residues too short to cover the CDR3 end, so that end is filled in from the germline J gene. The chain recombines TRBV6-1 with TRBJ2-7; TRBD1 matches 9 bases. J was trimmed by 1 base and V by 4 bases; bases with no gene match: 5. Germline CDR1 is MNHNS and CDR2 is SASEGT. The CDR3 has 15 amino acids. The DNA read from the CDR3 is TGTGCCAGCAGTGGAACGACAGGGGGGTCCTACGAG. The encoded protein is CASSGTTGGSYE. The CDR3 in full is CASSGTTGGSYEQYF.

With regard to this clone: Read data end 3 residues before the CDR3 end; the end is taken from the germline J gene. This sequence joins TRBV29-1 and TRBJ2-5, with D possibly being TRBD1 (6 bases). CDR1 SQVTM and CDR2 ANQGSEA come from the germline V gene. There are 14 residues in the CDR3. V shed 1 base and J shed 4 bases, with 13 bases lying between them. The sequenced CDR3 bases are TGCAGCGTTGAAGGTCAGGGGTTCGGAGAGACC. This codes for CSVEGQGFGET. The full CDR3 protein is CSVEGQGFGETQYF.

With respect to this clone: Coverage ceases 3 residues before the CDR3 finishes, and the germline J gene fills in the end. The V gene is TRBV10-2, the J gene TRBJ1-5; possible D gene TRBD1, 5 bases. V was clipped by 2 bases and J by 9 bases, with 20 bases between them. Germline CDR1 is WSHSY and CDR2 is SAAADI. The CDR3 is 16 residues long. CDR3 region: CASSEPKRGLGRPQHF. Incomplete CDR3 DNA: TGCGCCAGCAGTGAGCCGAAACGGGGGTTAGGGAGGCCC.

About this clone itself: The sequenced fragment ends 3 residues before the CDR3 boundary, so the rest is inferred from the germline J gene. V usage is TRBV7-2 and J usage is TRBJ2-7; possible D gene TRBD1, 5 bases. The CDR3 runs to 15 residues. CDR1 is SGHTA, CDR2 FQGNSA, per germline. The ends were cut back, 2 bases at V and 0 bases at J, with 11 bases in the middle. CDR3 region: CASSLSQGLSYEQYF. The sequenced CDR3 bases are TGTGCCAGCAGCTTAAGCCAGGGCCTCTCCTACGAG.

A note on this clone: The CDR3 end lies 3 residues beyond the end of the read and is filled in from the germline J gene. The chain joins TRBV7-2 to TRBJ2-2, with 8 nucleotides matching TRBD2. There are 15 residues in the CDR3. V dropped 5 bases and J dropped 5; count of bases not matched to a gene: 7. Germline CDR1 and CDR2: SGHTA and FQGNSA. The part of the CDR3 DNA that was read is TGTGCCAGCAGCGCGGGACTAGGGGGGACCGGGGAG. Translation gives CASSAGLGGTGE. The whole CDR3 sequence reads CASSAGLGGTGELFF.

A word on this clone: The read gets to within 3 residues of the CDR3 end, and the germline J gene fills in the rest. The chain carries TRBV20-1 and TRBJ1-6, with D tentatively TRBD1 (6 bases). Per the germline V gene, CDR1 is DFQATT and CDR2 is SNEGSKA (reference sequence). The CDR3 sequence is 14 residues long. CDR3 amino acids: CSARDVRGLLPLHF. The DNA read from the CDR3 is TGCAGTGCTAGAGATGTGAGGGGGTTACTTCCC.

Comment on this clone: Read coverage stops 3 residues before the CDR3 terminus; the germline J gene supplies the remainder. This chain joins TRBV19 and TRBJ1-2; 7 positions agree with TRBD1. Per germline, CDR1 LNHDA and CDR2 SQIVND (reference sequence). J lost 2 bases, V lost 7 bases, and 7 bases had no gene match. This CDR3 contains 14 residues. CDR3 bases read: TGTGCCAGTACTCCGGGACAGCGAAACTATGGC. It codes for CASTPGQRNYG. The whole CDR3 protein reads CASTPGQRNYGYTF.

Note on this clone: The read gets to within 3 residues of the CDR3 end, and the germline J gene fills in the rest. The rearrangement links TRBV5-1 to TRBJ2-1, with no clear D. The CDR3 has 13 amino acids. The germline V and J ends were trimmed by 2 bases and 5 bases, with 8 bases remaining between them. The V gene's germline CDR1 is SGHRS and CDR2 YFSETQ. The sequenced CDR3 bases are TGCGCCAGCAGCTTCGGCGGTAACAATGAG. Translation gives CASSFGGNNE. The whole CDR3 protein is CASSFGGNNEQFF.

Incomplete CDR3 DNA: TGTGCCATCAGTGGACAGGGGGAGACC. Its translation: CAISGQGET. The entire CDR3 protein is CAISGQGETQYF. The chain employs TRBV10-3 and TRBJ2-5, with 8 bases fitting TRBD1. Coverage ceases 3 residues before the CDR3 finishes, and the germline J gene fills in the end. CDR1 and CDR2 from the germline V gene are ENHRY and SYGVKD. V lost 4 bases to trimming and J lost 5 bases; unmatched junction nucleotides: 0. CDR3 length equals 12 residues.

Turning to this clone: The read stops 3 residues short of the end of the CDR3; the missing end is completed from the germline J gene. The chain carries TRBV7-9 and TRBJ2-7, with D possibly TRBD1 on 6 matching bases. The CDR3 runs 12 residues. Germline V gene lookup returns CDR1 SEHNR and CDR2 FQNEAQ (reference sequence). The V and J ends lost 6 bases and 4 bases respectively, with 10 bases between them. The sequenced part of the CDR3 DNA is TGTGCCAGCAGTTACAGGGAGTACGAG. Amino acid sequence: CASSYREYE. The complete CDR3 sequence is CASSYREYEQYF.

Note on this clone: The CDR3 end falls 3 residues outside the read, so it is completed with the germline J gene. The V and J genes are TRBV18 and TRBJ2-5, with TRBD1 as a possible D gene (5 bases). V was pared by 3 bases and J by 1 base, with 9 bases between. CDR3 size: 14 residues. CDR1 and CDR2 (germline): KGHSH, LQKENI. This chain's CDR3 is CASSPDIRQETQYF. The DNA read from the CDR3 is TGTGCCAGCTCACCGGACATACGCCAAGAGACC.

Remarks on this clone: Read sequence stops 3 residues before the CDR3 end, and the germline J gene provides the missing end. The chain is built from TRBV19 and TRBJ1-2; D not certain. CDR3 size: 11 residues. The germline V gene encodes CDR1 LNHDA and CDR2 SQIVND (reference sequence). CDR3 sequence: CASREQDDYTF. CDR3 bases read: TGTGCCAGCCGTGAGCAGGATGAC.

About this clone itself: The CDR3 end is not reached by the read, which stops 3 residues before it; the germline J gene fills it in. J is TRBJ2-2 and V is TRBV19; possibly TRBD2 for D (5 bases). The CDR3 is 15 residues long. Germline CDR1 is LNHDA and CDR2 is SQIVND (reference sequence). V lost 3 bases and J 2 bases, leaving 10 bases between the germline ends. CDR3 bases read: TGTGCCAGTAGTATGCGTAGCGTCAACACCGGGGAG. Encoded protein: CASSMRSVNTGE. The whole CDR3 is CASSMRSVNTGELFF.

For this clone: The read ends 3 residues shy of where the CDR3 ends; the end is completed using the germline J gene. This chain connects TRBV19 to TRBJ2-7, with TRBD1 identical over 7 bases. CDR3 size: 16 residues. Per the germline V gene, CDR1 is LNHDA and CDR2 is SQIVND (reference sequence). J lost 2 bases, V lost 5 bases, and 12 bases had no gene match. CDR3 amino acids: CASSHMSGQRTYEQYF. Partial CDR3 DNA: TGTGCCAGTAGTCATATGTCGGGACAGAGAACCTACGAG. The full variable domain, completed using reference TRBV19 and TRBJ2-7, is DGGITQSPKYLFRKEGQNVTLSCEQNLNHDAMYWYRQDPGQGLRLIYYSQIVNDFQKGDIAEGYSVSREKKESFPLTVTSAQKNPTAFYLCASSHMSGQRTYEQYFGPGTRLTVT.

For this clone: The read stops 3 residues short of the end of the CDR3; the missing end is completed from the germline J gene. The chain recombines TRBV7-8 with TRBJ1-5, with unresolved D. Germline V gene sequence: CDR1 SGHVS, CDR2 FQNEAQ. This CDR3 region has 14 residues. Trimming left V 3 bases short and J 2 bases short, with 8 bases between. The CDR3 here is CASSLIRGNQPQHF. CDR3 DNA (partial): TGTGCCAGCAGCTTGATTAGGGGCAATCAGCCC.

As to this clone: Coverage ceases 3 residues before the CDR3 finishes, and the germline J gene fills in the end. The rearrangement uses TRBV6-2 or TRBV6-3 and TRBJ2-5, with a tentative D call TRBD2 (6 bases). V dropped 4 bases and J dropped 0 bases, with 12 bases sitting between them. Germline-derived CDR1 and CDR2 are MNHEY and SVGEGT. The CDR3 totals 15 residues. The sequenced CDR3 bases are TGTGCCAGCAGTTCCCCCCGGGACTACCAAGAGACC. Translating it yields CASSSPRDYQET. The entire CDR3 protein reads CASSSPRDYQETQYF.

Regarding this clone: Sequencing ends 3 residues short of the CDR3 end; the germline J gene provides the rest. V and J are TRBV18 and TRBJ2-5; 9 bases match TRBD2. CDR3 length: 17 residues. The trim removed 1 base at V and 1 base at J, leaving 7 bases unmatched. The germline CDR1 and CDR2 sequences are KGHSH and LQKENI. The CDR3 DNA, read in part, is TGTGCCAGCTCACCACAACCCCCTAGCGGGATCCAAGAGACC. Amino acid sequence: CASSPQPPSGIQET. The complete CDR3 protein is CASSPQPPSGIQETQYF.

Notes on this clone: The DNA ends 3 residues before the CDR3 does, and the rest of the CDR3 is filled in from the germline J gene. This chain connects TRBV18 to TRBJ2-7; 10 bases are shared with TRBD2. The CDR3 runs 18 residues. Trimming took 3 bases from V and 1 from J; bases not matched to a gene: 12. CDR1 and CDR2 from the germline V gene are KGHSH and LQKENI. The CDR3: CASSPNLVASGSSYEQYF. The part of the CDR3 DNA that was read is TGTGCCAGCTCACCGAATCTCGTGGCTAGCGGGAGTTCCTACGAG.

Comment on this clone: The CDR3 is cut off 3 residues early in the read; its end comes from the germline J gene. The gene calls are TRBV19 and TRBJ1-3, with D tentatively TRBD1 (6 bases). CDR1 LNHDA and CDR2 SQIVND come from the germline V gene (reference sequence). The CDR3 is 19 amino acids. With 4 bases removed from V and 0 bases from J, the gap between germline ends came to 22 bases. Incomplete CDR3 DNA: TGTGCCAGTAGTACAGAGCCCGACAGGAGGGGCTTCTCTGGAAACACC. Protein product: CASSTEPDRRGFSGNT. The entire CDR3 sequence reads CASSTEPDRRGFSGNTIYF.

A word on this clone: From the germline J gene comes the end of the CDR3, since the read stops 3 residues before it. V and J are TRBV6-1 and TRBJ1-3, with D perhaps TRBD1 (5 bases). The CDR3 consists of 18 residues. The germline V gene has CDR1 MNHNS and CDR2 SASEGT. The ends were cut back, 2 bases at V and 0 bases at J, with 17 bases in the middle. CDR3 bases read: TGTGCCAGCAGTGAATGGAGACAGCTCTCCTACTCTGGAAACACC. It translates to CASSEWRQLSYSGNT. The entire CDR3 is CASSEWRQLSYSGNTIYF.

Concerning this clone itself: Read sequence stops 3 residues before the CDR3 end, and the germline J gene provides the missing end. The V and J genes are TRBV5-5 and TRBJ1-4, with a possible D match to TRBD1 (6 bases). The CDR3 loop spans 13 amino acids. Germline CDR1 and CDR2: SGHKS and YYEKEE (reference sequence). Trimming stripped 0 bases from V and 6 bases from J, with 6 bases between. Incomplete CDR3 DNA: TGTGCCAGCAGCTTGGCAGGGGATGAAAAA. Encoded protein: CASSLAGDEK. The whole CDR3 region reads CASSLAGDEKLFF. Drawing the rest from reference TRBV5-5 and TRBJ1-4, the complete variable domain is DAGVTQSPTHLIKTRGQQVTLRCSPISGHKSVSWYQQVLGQGPQFIFQYYEKEERGRGNFPDRFSARQFPNYSSELNVNALLLGDSALYLCASSLAGDEKLFFGSGTQLSVL.